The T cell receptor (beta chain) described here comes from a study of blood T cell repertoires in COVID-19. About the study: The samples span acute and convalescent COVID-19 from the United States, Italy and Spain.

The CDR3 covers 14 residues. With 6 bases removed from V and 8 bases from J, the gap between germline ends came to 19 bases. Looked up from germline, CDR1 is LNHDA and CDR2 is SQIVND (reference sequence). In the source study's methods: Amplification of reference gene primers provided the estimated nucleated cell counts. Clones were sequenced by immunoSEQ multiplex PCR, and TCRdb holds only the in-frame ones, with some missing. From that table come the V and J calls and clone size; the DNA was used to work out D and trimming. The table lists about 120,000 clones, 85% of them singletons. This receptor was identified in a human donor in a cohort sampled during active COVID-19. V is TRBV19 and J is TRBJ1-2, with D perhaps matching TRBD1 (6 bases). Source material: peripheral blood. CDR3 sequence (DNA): TGTGCCAGTAGGGTACAGGGCGGCGATGGGGGCTACACCTTC. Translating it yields CASRVQGGDGGYTF.